These T cell receptor beta chains were read from a single sample in a study of blood T cell repertoires in COVID-19. Sequencing was performed with immunoSEQ multiplex PCR; in TCRdb, only in-frame clones are kept and a portion is missing. The table has approximately 110,000 clones, roughly 70% seen once. Sequences were obtained from peripheral blood. Receptor source: a human donor with acute or convalescent COVID-19. The donor label of this sample is uncertain. CDR3s include the opening cysteine and the closing phenylalanine or tryptophan. D genes are given only for firm matches. For some rows the clone size is stated as once, few or many, or as a class when expanded; others skip it.

TRBV24-1,TRBJ2-2,.,TRBD1,TGTGCCACCACCGAAATTAACGACAGGGATGGGACCGGGGAGCTGTTTTTT,CATTEINDRDGTGELFF
TRBV7-2,TRBJ1-4,.,.,TGTGCCAGCAGCTTATACAGGCAGCGGGCTAATGAAAAACTGTTTTTT,CASSLYRQRANEKLFF
TRBV6-5,TRBJ1-6,few,.,TGTGCCAGCACGGGGTGGAATTCACCCCTCCACTTT,CASTGWNSPLHF
TRBV11-2,TRBJ2-7,.,.,TGTGCCAGCAGCTTAGCAGGGTCGAGCGAGCAGTACTTC,CASSLAGSSEQYF
TRBV7-2,TRBJ2-7,.,.,TGTGCCAGCAGCTTCAGCGGCTACGAGCAGTACTTC,CASSFSGYEQYF
TRBV28,TRBJ1-1,.,TRBD1,TGTGCCAGCAGTTCGGGACAGCTGAGAGGAGCTTTCTTT,CASSSGQLRGAFF
TRBV30,TRBJ1-2,.,.,TGTGCCTGGAGTAAAGGGGGAAAGTATGGCTACACCTTC,CAWSKGGKYGYTF
TRBV29-1,TRBJ1-1,once,.,TGCAGCGCCATTAGGGGTCCTGAAGCTTTCTTT,CSAIRGPEAFF
TRBV28,TRBJ2-5,.,.,TGTGCCAGCAGTCCTCTCCGGGGTACGGTGTACCAAGAGACCCAGTACTTC,CASSPLRGTVYQETQYF
TRBV2,TRBJ1-2,.,.,TGTGCCAGCAGTGAAGCGCGGCCAAACTATGGCTACACCTTC,CASSEARPNYGYTF
TRBV5-8,TRBJ2-2,few,TRBD1,TGTGCCAGCAGCTTGGCAGGACAGGGTTGGCGCACCGGGGAGCTGTTTTTT,CASSLAGQGWRTGELFF
TRBV28,TRBJ2-7,.,TRBD2,TGTGCCAGCAGTCCCCCAGTCCTAGCGGGGGGAAAATACGAGCAGTACTTC,CASSPPVLAGGKYEQYF
TRBV5-6,TRBJ1-4,.,.,TGTGCCAGCAGTCACGGCTGGGGGAGGGACGAAAAACTGTTTTTT,CASSHGWGRDEKLFF
TRBV19,TRBJ2-2,.,.,TGTGCCAGTACTCATTGGCCCGGGGAGCTGTTTTTT,CASTHWPGELFF
TRBV9,TRBJ1-6,few,TRBD1,TGTGCCAGCAGCGTAGCCTCCCAGGGACAGGGGAATTCACCCCTCCACTTT,CASSVASQGQGNSPLHF
TRBV7-6,TRBJ1-2,.,.,TGTGCCAGCAGCTTATTTCCCGAGGATAACTATGGCTACACCTTC,CASSLFPEDNYGYTF
TRBV6-4,TRBJ1-2,.,.,TGTGCCAGCAGTGGAATCATGGGGGCCTATGGCTACACCTTC,CASSGIMGAYGYTF
TRBV6-2/TRBV6-3,TRBJ2-4,few,TRBD2,TGTGCCAGCAGTTCCGGGGGGGCCCTAGCCAAAAACATTCAGTACTTC,CASSSGGALAKNIQYF
TRBV10-1,TRBJ2-7,.,TRBD1,TGCGCCAGCAGCTCGGACAGGGATCCCGAGCAGTACTTC,CASSSDRDPEQYF
TRBV19,TRBJ2-5,.,TRBD2,TGTGCCAGTAGTAAGCGGGGGAGAGAAGAGACCCAGTACTTC,CASSKRGREETQYF
TRBV12-3/TRBV12-4,TRBJ2-1,.,TRBD1,TGTGCCAGCGGGGGACAGGGATTAGATGAGCAGTTCTTC,CASGGQGLDEQFF
TRBV25-1,TRBJ1-1,.,.,TGTGCCAGCAAAAAGGGGCTGGGAGCTTTCTTT,CASKKGLGAFF
TRBV10-2,TRBJ1-1,.,.,TGCGCCAGCAGTGAAACAGGGAGCAACACTGAAGCTTTCTTT,CASSETGSNTEAFF
TRBV5-1,TRBJ1-3,.,.,TGCGCCAGCAGCTTATCGAGCTCTGGAAACACCATATATTTT,CASSLSSSGNTIYF
TRBV19,TRBJ1-6,many,TRBD1,TGTGCCAGTAGTATGGGACAGGTCAATTCACCCCTCCACTTT,CASSMGQVNSPLHF
TRBV9,TRBJ2-3,.,TRBD2,TGTGCCAGCAGCGCGGGACTAGCGGGGGGATCTAGTAGCACAGATACGCAGTATTTT,CASSAGLAGGSSSTDTQYF
TRBV5-1,TRBJ2-2,.,TRBD1,TGCGCCAGCAGCTTCGGACAGGACACCGGGGAGCTGTTTTTT,CASSFGQDTGELFF